This T cell receptor beta chain was sequenced for a study of human T cells and chemical hapten exposure. Study-level points and caveats: Counts of TCRs above 1 in 1000 frequency stayed unchanged with DPC sensitization.

With regard to this clonotype: Its target is not known.

The CDR3 extends over 14 amino acids. The ends lost 7 bases at V and 9 bases at J; junction bases unmatched: 10. Germline V CDR1 and CDR2: MNHEY, SVGEGT. What the library attached to individual cDNA molecules were unique molecular identifiers. Each CDR3 protein gets one entry after TCRdb re-called the RACE reads with MiXCR. The sample shows about 380,000 distinct CDR3 sequences, roughly 4.8% of them seen only once. Time point defined: patch test 1, 2 weeks after DPC sensitization. As for treatment: therapeutic diphenylcyclopropenone sensitization with weekly scalp DPC. The V gene is TRBV6-2 or TRBV6-3, the J gene TRBJ2-1; 9 bases align to TRBD1. This TCR was recovered from a woman between 50 and 59 years old with alopecia areata. Some clones in this sample may be carry-over from other donors' samples. Here the sequenced sample was whole blood, taken in connection with sensitization to the hapten diphenylcyclopropenone (DPC). In nucleotides, the CDR3 is TGTGCCAGCACCCGGGACAGGGTTGATCGTGAGCAGTTCTTC. Protein product: CASTRDRVDREQFF.